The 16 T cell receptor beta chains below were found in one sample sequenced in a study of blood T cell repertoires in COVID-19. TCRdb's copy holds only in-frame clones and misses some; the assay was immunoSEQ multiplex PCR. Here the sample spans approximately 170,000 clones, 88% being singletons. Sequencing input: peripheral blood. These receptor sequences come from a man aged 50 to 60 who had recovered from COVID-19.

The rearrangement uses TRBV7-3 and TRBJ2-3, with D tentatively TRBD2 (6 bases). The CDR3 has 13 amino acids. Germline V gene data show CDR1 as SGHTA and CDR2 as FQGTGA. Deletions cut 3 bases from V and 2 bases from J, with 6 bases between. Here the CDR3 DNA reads TGTGCCAGCAGCTTGGGACTCACAGATACGCAGTATTTT. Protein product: CASSLGLTDTQYF.

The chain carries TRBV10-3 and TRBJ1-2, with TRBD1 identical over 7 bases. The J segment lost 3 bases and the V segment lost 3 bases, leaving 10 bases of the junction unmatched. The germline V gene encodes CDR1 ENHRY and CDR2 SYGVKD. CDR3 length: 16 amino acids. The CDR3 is CAISDKGARPHYGYTF. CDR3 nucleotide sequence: TGTGCCATCAGTGATAAGGGGGCGAGGCCCCACTATGGCTACACCTTC.

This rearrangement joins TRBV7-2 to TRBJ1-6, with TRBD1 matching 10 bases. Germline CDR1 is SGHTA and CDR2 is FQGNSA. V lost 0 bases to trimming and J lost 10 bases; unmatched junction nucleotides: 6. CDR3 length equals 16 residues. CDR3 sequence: CASSLATTGGRSPLHF. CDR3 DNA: TGTGCCAGCAGCTTAGCGACGACAGGGGGCCGGTCACCCCTCCACTTT.

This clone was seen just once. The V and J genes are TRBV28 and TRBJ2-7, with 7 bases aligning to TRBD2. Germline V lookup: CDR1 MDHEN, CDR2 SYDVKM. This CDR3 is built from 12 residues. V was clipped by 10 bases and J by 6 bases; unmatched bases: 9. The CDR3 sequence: CAITGGPGEQYF. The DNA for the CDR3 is TGTGCCATCACGGGGGGACCGGGCGAGCAGTACTTC.

The CDR3 protein is CASTSLPNYGYTF. CDR3 coding DNA: TGTGCCAGCACGTCCCTACCCAACTATGGCTACACCTTC. V and J are TRBV28 and TRBJ1-2; no firm D call. Trimming removed 7 bases at V and 2 bases at J, with 11 bases between. The V gene's germline CDR1 is MDHEN and CDR2 SYDVKM. The CDR3 totals 13 residues.

The CDR3 coding sequence is TGCGCCAGCAGCTCGGCACTAGCGGGGGGTAGCACAGATACGCAGTATTTT. Translating it yields CASSSALAGGSTDTQYF. The chain has TRBV5-1 and TRBJ2-3; 12 bases are shared with TRBD2. This CDR3 spans 17 amino acids. Per the germline V gene, CDR1 is SGHRS and CDR2 is YFSETQ. V trimming: 3 bases; J trimming: 0 bases; junction bases outside the gene matches: 5.

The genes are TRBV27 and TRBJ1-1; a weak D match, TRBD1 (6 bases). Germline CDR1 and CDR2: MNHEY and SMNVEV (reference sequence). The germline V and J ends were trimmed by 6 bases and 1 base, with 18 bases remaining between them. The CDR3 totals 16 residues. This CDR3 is CASRAYLQGSNTEAFF. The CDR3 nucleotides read TGTGCCAGCAGGGCCTACCTACAGGGATCGAACACTGAAGCTTTCTTT.

This CDR3 reads CASSFWTSGGEQFF. The CDR3 bases are TGTGCCAGCAGCTTTTGGACTAGCGGGGGAGAGCAGTTCTTC. The V and J genes are TRBV11-1 and TRBJ2-1, with 13 bases matching TRBD2. V shed 3 bases, J shed 10 bases, and the junction held 3 bases outside the gene matches. Germline loops: CDR1 SGHAT, CDR2 FQDESV (reference sequence). There are 14 residues in the CDR3.

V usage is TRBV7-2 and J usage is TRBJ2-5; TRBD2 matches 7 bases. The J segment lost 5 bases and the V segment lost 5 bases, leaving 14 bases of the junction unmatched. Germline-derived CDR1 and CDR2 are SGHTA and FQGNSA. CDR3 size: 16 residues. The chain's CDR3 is CASSARGGRQFETQYF. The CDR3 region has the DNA TGTGCCAGCAGCGCAAGAGGCGGGAGACAGTTTGAGACCCAGTACTTC.

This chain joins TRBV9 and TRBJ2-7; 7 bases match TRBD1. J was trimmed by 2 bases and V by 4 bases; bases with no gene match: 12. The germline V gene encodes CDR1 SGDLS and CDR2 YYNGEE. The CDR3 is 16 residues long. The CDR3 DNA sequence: TGTGCCAGCAGCCCCTTGGGGTGGGGACAGACCTACGAGCAGTACTTC. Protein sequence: CASSPLGWGQTYEQYF.

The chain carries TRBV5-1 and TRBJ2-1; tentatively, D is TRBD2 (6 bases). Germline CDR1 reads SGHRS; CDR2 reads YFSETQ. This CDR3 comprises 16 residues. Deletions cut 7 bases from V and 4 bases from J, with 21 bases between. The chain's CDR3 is CASGTDTGARYNEQFF. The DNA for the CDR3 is TGCGCCAGCGGTACTGATACGGGAGCACGGTACAATGAGCAGTTCTTC.

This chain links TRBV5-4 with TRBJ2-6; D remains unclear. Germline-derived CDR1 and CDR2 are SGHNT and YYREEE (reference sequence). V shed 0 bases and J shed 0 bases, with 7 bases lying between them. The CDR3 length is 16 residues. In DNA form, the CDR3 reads TGTGCCAGCAGCTTGGGGGCTTTCTCTGGGGCCAACGTCCTGACTTTC. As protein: CASSLGAFSGANVLTF.

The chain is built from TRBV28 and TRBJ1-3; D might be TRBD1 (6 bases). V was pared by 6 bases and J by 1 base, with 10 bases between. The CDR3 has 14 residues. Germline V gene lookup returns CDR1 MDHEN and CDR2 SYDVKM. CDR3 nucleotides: TGTGCCAGCAGCAAAGGGGGATCTGGAAACACCATATATTTT. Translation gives CASSKGGSGNTIYF.

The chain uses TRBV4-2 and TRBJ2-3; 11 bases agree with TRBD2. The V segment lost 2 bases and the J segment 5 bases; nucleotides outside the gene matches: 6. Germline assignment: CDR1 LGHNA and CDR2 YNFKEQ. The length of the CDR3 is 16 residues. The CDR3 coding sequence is TGTGCCAGCAGCCAACAAACTAGCGGGGGAGGAGATACGCAGTATTTT. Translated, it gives CASSQQTSGGGDTQYF.

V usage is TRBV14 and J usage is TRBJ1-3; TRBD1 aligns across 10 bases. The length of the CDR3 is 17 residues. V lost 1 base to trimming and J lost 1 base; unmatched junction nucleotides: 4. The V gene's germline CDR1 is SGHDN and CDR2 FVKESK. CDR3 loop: CASSQGGQGTSGNTIYF. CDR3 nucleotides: TGTGCCAGCAGCCAAGGGGGACAGGGGACTTCTGGAAACACCATATATTTT.

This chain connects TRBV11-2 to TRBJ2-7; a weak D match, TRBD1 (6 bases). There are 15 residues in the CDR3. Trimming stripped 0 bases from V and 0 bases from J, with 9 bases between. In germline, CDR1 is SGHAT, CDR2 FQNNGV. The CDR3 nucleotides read TGTGCCAGCAGCTTAGATGTAGGGGGCTCCTACGAGCAGTACTTC. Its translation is CASSLDVGGSYEQYF.